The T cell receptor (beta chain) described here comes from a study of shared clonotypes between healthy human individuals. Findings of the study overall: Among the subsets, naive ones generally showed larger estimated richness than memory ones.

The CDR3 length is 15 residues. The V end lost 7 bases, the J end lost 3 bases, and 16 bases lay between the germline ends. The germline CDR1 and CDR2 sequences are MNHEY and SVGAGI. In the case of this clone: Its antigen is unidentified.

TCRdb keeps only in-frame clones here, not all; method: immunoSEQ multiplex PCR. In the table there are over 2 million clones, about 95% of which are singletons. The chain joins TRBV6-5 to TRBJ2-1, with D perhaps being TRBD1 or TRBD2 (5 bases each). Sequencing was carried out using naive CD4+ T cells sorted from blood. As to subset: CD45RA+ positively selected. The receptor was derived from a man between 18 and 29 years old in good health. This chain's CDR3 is CASIGAVDNYNEQFF. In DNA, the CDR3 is TGTGCCAGCATCGGGGCGGTAGATAACTACAATGAGCAGTTCTTC.